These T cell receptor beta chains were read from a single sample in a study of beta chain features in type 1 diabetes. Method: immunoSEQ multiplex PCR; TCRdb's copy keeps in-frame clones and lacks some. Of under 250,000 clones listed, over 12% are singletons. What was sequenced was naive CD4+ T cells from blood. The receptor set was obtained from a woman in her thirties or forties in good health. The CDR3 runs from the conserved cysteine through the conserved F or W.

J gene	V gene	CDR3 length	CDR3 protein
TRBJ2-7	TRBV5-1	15	CASSQGQGGFYEQYF
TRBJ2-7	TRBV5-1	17	CASSLAPNLASSYEQYF
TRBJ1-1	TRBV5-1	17	CASSTGRVGQGSTEAFF
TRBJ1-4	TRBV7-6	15	CASSAPTGGYEKLFF
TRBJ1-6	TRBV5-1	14	CASSLRTGDSPLHF
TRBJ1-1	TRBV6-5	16	CASSYSSFPRNTEAFF
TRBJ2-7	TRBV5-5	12	CASSSGVHEQYF
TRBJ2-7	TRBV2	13	CASRGQGGYEQYF
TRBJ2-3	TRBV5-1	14	CASTRLAGTDTQYF
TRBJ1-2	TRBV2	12	CASSGRDVGYTF
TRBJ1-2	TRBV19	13	CASSFVANYGYTF
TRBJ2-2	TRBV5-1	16	CASSPRTGANTGELFF